Listed here are 16 T cell receptor beta chains from one sample, sequenced in a study of blood T cell repertoires in COVID-19. The assay was immunoSEQ multiplex PCR, and TCRdb's table has in-frame clones only and misses some. The table shows about 240,000 clones, with 86% occurring only once. Sequencing was done on a sample of peripheral blood. The origin of the receptors is a man older than 75 with acute or convalescent COVID-19.

This clone was found once. The chain is built from TRBV4-1 and TRBJ1-4, with 9 bases that match TRBD1. Germline lookup yields CDR1 MGHRA and CDR2 YSYEKL. The CDR3 has 20 amino acids. Trimming took 0 bases from V and 0 from J; bases not matched to a gene: 11. CDR3 coding DNA: TGCGCCAGCAGCCAAGATAGAGGGGACAGGGTTCATCCAACTAATGAAAAACTGTTTTTT. Protein sequence: CASSQDRGDRVHPTNEKLFF.

This clone is a singleton in its sample. This chain links TRBV7-6 with TRBJ2-1; 15 bases match TRBD2. The CDR3 sequence is 16 residues long. Trimming at V came to 5 bases and at J to 9 bases, leaving 8 bases not matched to a gene. Germline CDR1 SGHVS, CDR2 FNYEAQ. As DNA, the CDR3 is TGTGCCAGCAGCATCGGACTAGCGGGGGGGCTGGGTGAGCAGTTCTTC. Translating gives CASSIGLAGGLGEQFF.

This clone was counted once. J is TRBJ1-1 and V is TRBV5-1, with no clear D. The CDR3 covers 14 residues. The V end lost 7 bases, the J end lost 0 bases, and 13 bases lay between the germline ends. Germline V gene data show CDR1 as SGHRS and CDR2 as YFSETQ. The CDR3 reads CASGKDWVNTEAFF. CDR3 sequence (DNA): TGCGCCAGCGGTAAGGACTGGGTGAACACTGAAGCTTTCTTT.

The chain has TRBV3-1 (or the pseudogene TRBV3-2) and TRBJ2-7, with 11 bases lining up with TRBD1. CDR1 and CDR2 from the germline V gene are LGHDT and YNNKEL (reference sequence). V shed 5 bases, J shed 3 bases, and the junction held 3 bases outside the gene matches. This CDR3 is built from 14 residues. CDR3 protein: CASSTGTGGYEQYF. CDR3 sequence (DNA): TGTGCCAGCAGCACCGGGACAGGGGGCTACGAGCAGTACTTC.

The chain combines TRBV25-1 with TRBJ1-1; D is undetermined. The ends were cut back, 4 bases at V and 0 bases at J, with 9 bases in the middle. Germline loops: CDR1 MGHDK, CDR2 SYGVNS. This CDR3 is built from 14 residues. In DNA form, the CDR3 reads TGTGCCAGCAGTGGTAAGGAGATGAACACTGAAGCTTTCTTT. Translated, it gives CASSGKEMNTEAFF. Full variable domain (rest looked up from reference TRBV25-1 and TRBJ1-1): EADIYQTPRYLVIGTGKKITLECSQTMGHDKMYWYQQDPGMELHLIHYSYGVNSTEKGDLSSESTVSRIRTEHFPLTLESARPSHTSQYLCASSGKEMNTEAFFGQGTRLTVV.

The chain combines TRBV4-2 with TRBJ1-2, with a weak D call TRBD1 (6 bases). CDR3 length: 14 residues. Trimming shortened V by 0 bases and J by 7 bases, and 12 bases separated the two germline ends. The germline V gene has CDR1 LGHNA and CDR2 YNFKEQ. DNA for the CDR3: TGTGCCAGCAGCCAAGATCTGGGACAAGGTGGCTACACCTTC. Its protein product is CASSQDLGQGGYTF.

In its sample, this clone was seen a few times. The genes are TRBV7-8 and TRBJ1-4, with 9 positions matching TRBD1. The germline V gene has CDR1 SGHVS and CDR2 FQNEAQ. Losses at the gene ends were 6 bases for V and 6 bases for J; bases not matched to a gene: 11. This CDR3 comprises 16 residues. The CDR3 sequence: CASSLNPRDRDEKLFF. CDR3 nucleotide sequence: TGTGCCAGCAGTCTCAACCCTCGGGACAGGGATGAAAAACTGTTTTTT.

The chain joins TRBV10-2 to TRBJ1-2; 7 bases agree with TRBD1. This CDR3 comprises 15 residues. The V and J ends lost 3 bases and 3 bases, in that order; junction bases with no gene match: 7. Germline CDR1 WSHSY, CDR2 SAAADI. This chain's CDR3 is CASSDPQGSDYGYTF. The CDR3 nucleotides read TGCGCCAGCAGTGACCCACAGGGGTCAGACTATGGCTACACCTTC.

The V gene is TRBV18, the J gene TRBJ1-5; 7 bases agree with TRBD1. The ends lost 3 bases at V and 6 bases at J; junction bases unmatched: 5. The V gene's germline CDR1 is KGHSH and CDR2 LQKENI. CDR3 size: 14 residues. Written as DNA, the CDR3 is TGTGCCAGCTCACCTCCGACAGGGACTCAGCCCCAGCATTTT. It encodes CASSPPTGTQPQHF.

This rearrangement joins TRBV5-6 to TRBJ1-1, with D possibly being TRBD1 (6 bases). The V and J ends lost 0 bases and 5 bases respectively, with 11 bases between them. CDR1 is SGHDT and CDR2 is YYEEEE in the germline V gene. The CDR3 runs to 14 residues. CDR3 sequence (DNA): TGTGCCAGCAGCTTGGAGGCAGGGGCGACTGAAGCTTTCTTT. The encoded protein is CASSLEAGATEAFF. Variable domain in full (rest from reference TRBV5-6 and TRBJ1-1): DAGVTQSPTHLIKTRGQQVTLRCSPKSGHDTVSWYQQALGQGPQFIFQYYEEEERQRGNFPDRFSGHQFPNYSSELNVNALLLGDSALYLCASSLEAGATEAFFGQGTRLTVV.

The chain employs TRBV7-2 and TRBJ2-1, with TRBD2 matching 7 bases. J lost 9 bases, V lost 5 bases, and 16 bases had no gene match. Germline V CDR1 and CDR2: SGHTA, FQGNSA. The CDR3 runs 16 residues. CDR3 sequence (DNA): TGTGCCAGCAGCCTCGCCGGGACTACTATAAGCAGTGAGCAGTTCTTC. Residues: CASSLAGTTISSEQFF.

V is TRBV28 and J is TRBJ1-5; D is ambiguous. V was pared by 8 bases and J by 3 bases, with 14 bases between. This CDR3 contains 14 residues. Per germline, CDR1 MDHEN and CDR2 SYDVKM. For the CDR3, the DNA is TGTGCCAGCCGATTATCGGGGTTCAATCAGCCCCAGCATTTT. Protein product: CASRLSGFNQPQHF.

The V and J genes are TRBV28 and TRBJ2-5, with 13 bases aligning to TRBD2. The germline V gene encodes CDR1 MDHEN and CDR2 SYDVKM. Trimming at V came to 6 bases and at J to 6 bases, leaving 10 bases not matched to a gene. This CDR3 is 16 amino acids long. CDR3 nucleotide sequence: TGTGCCAGCAGCCTCCGGACTAGCGGGGGACAAAAGACCCAGTACTTC. It translates to CASSLRTSGGQKTQYF.

The chain links TRBV28 to TRBJ1-6, with 7 bases matching TRBD1. Germline V gene sequence: CDR1 MDHEN, CDR2 SYDVKM. J was trimmed by 8 bases and V by 6 bases; bases with no gene match: 22. The length of the CDR3 is 19 residues. Here the CDR3 reads CASRHSRGVGAHIDSPLHF. The CDR3 region has the DNA TGTGCCAGCAGACATTCCAGGGGGGTGGGGGCCCATATAGATTCACCCCTCCACTTT.

The chain couples TRBV15 to TRBJ1-1; 9 bases match TRBD1. The V gene end was trimmed by 7 bases and the J gene end by 3 bases; junction bases not matched to a gene: 12. There are 16 residues in the CDR3. CDR1 is LNHNV and CDR2 is YYDKDF in the germline V gene (reference sequence). The CDR3 loop is CATNRDREGADTEAFF. CDR3 sequence (DNA): TGTGCCACCAACCGGGACAGGGAAGGTGCGGACACTGAAGCTTTCTTT.

V and J are TRBV5-1 and TRBJ2-1; D may be TRBD2 (6 bases). Germline V gives CDR1 SGHRS, CDR2 YFSETQ. The CDR3 covers 15 residues. V lost 7 bases and J 2 bases, leaving 16 bases between the germline ends. The CDR3 loop reads CASRGGQGTYNEQFF. In DNA, the CDR3 is TGCGCCAGCCGGGGAGGCCAGGGAACCTACAATGAGCAGTTCTTC.